Below are 10 T cell receptor beta chains sequenced from a single sample in a study of shared clonotypes between healthy human individuals. Naive CD8 populations comprised CD45RO-negative cells positively selected for CCR7, excluding terminally differentiated effector memory CD45RA+ cells. The table came from immunoSEQ multiplex PCR; TCRdb's copy has only in-frame clones and leaves some out. In the table there are some 2 million clones, about 95% of which are singletons. Material: naive CD8+ T cells sorted from blood. The receptors stem from a man aged 18 to 30 in good health.

The rearrangement joins TRBV15 to TRBJ2-4; 10 nucleotides line up with TRBD1. V shed 8 bases and J 3 bases; nucleotides not matched to a gene: 4. This CDR3 comprises 14 residues. Germline CDR1 LNHNV, CDR2 YYDKDF (reference sequence). CDR3 DNA sequence: TGTGCCACCGGGGACAGGGGTGGCAAAAACATTCAGTACTTC. Protein product: CATGDRGGKNIQYF.

The V call is TRBV4-2, the J call TRBJ1-3; D gene ambiguous. The V end lost 0 bases, the J end lost 0 bases, and 6 bases lay between the germline ends. Germline CDR1 and CDR2: LGHNA and YNFKEQ. CDR3 size: 15 residues. CDR3 amino acids: CASSQEVLSGNTIYF. The CDR3 DNA reads TGTGCCAGCAGCCAAGAGGTCCTCTCTGGAAACACCATATATTTT.

The chain links TRBV7-9 to TRBJ2-7; D possibly uses TRBD1 or TRBD2 (5 bases each). V shed 5 bases and J shed 5 bases, with 16 bases lying between them. Per germline, CDR1 SEHNR and CDR2 FQNEAQ (reference sequence). The CDR3 spans 14 residues. For the CDR3, the DNA is TGTGCCAGCAGCCCCCGTGAGGGGACCCACGAGCAGTACTTC. Protein sequence: CASSPREGTHEQYF.

This rearrangement joins TRBV5-6 to TRBJ2-7; D is possibly TRBD2 (6 bases). The ends were cut back, 0 bases at V and 2 bases at J, with 9 bases in the middle. Germline CDR1 and CDR2: SGHDT and YYEEEE. The CDR3 covers 14 residues. The CDR3 spells CASSLGSGAYEQYF. Written as DNA, the CDR3 is TGTGCCAGCAGCTTGGGGTCGGGGGCCTACGAGCAGTACTTC.

The gene calls are TRBV5-1 and TRBJ2-3; 11 nucleotides align to TRBD2. V lost 3 bases and J lost 1; bases outside the gene matches: 13. This CDR3 comprises 19 residues. From germline, CDR1 is SGHRS and CDR2 YFSETQ. CDR3 amino acids: CASSSLLAGGPGGTDTQYF. Here the CDR3 DNA reads TGCGCCAGCAGCTCCTTATTAGCGGGAGGGCCAGGTGGCACAGATACGCAGTATTTT.

The rearrangement joins TRBV7-8 to TRBJ2-1; 8 bases agree with TRBD1. The CDR3 has 15 residues. Losses at the gene ends were 1 base for V and 6 bases for J; bases not matched to a gene: 5. Per germline, CDR1 SGHVS and CDR2 FQNEAQ. The CDR3 region is CASSLEGQVVNEQFF. CDR3 DNA: TGTGCCAGCAGCTTAGAGGGACAGGTAGTCAATGAGCAGTTCTTC.

The chain combines TRBV11-2 with TRBJ1-4; 8 nucleotides agree with TRBD1. The CDR3 has 14 residues. Per germline, CDR1 SGHAT and CDR2 FQNNGV. With 5 bases clipped from V and 7 bases from J, the junction kept 6 bases outside the gene matches. The CDR3: CASSLTTGGEKLFF. DNA for the CDR3: TGTGCCAGCAGCCTAACCACAGGGGGTGAAAAACTGTTTTTT.

The V and J genes are TRBV7-8 and TRBJ1-5; D is uncertain. V was shortened by 2 bases and J by 5 bases, with 13 bases between the two germline ends. CDR3 length equals 15 residues. Germline assignment: CDR1 SGHVS and CDR2 FQNEAQ. CDR3 in amino acids: CASSLTTEGHQPQHF. CDR3 bases: TGTGCCAGCAGCTTAACAACAGAGGGCCATCAGCCCCAGCATTTT.

CDR3 sequence (DNA): TGTGCCAGCAGCCCTTTATTATACATGAACACTGAAGCTTTCTTT. Translating it yields CASSPLLYMNTEAFF. The chain employs TRBV11-2 and TRBJ1-1; D remains unclear. V was cut by 5 bases and J by 0 bases, with 13 bases left in between. Germline loops: CDR1 SGHAT, CDR2 FQNNGV. CDR3 size: 15 residues.

The rearrangement uses TRBV19 and TRBJ1-6, with unresolved D. The CDR3 extends over 13 amino acids. V gave up 8 bases and J gave up 6 bases, with 11 bases separating them. Germline V gene lookup returns CDR1 LNHDA and CDR2 SQIVND (reference sequence). CDR3 residues: CASSASSNSPLHF. The CDR3, as DNA: TGTGCCAGTTCAGCTTCGTCTAATTCACCCCTCCACTTT.